Below, one T cell receptor (beta chain) is given with its context. Only a few counts were recorded for this clonotype. What this receptor recognizes is not known. Per-base quality was not reported, and no clone a single base away is much larger than it. CDR1 DFQATT and CDR2 SNEGSKA are derived from the germline V gene (reference sequence). V is cut back by 5 bases and J by 3 bases, with 13 bases in the junction unmatched. The CDR3 holds 16 amino acids from the cysteine to the phenylalanine. Kept here is only the CDR3 DNA, which spans 48 bases and is read in frame from base 1. The iRepertoire nested amplicon-rescue multiplex PCR (arm-PCR) platform was used to amplify TCR alpha and beta CDR3 regions from RNA. The input for one-step reverse transcription and amplification was about 85-400 ng of either tissue mRNA or PBMC total RNA. After bead purification, a secondary multiplex PCR added Illumina adapters, and libraries were gel-purified between 200 and 400 bp. Internal 6-nucleotide barcodes were carried by the libraries and were used for demultiplexing. Libraries were sequenced on an Illumina MiSeq with 2x220 or 2x250 nucleotide paired-end reads. Turning to the authors' computational methods: Paired reads were merged using FLASH 1.2.11 and were aligned to the GRCh37 human genome using BWA-MEM, after which TRA and TRB reads were extracted. An IMGT-derived reference of cassette sequences and CDR3 motifs, with pseudogenes included, was used for V and J assignment. Reads were translated in three frames, and productive CDR3s were defined as those with a C...FGXG motif and no stop codons. A clonotype was defined as a unique combination of a V-J cassette pair and a CDR3 amino acid sequence. Filtering of reads was based on Hamming distance, with the threshold set by the sequence error rate of each sample in mapped regions. TCRdb reprocessing: public reads trimmed at Q25 with fastp, clones called with MiXCR, in-frame beta chains kept. A single entry per CDR3 protein holds the most common genes and DNA from its merged rows. The V and J calls, along with clone size, are taken from TCRdb and not from the paper's own processing. The sample includes some 150,000 distinct CDR3 sequences, with roughly two fifths observed a single time. Around 18% of the sample is held by the ten biggest clonotypes.

These data are taken from a study of glioma-infiltrating T cells (dated by TCRdb to between 2015 and 2016). Regarding the research as a whole: TCR alpha- and beta-chain repertoires were sequenced from glioma tissue, non-neoplastic brain tissue and matched peripheral blood mononuclear cells. To measure how far tissue and blood T-cell populations diverged, each tissue-infiltrating repertoire was compared against the peripheral blood repertoire of the same patient. The paired cohort comprised three low-grade glioma patients, several primary glioblastoma patients and three non-glioma patients contributing non-neoplastic brain tissue. What the authors observed across the whole study: VJ-independent divergence between tissue and blood was below expectation in non-neoplastic patients but above expectation in all gliomas, especially low-grade gliomas. Group comparisons rested on small numbers: three non-neoplastic, three low-grade glioma and roughly eight glioblastoma patients. Only a very small number of CDR3 sequences turned up in both tissue and blood, a result put down to high CDR3 diversity combined with limited sampling.

The sequenced material came from glioma tissue, nonneoplastic brain tissue, or PBMCs (not recorded which). In this chain, TRBV20-1 is recombined with TRBJ2-3, with 8 bases aligning to TRBD2. The receptor's source is a human donor with low-grade glioma or glioblastoma, undergoing nonglioma brain surgery, or in good health (not recorded which). This receptor has the CDR3 CSAASGTSGLTDTQYF. Here is the DNA: TGCAGTGCTGCCTCCGGGACTAGTGGGTTGACAGATACGCAGTATTTT.